This T cell receptor beta chain was found in a study of T-cell reconstitution after alpha-beta-depleted transplantation in children. This clonotype was seen a few times. Germline values: CDR1 SSHAT, CDR2 FNYEAQ (reference sequence). Between the trimmed V and J ends, which lost 0 bases and 9 bases, there was a span of 10 bases. This CDR3 is built from 13 residues. Unique molecular identifiers were incorporated into the prepared TCRbeta library. TCRdb ran MiXCR on the PCR reads and lists one entry per CDR3 protein. This sample has 300,000 to 400,000 distinct CDR3 sequences, with 20% to 30% found just once.

The sample consisted of PBMCs, mostly from graft donor cells, taken 180 days after TCRalphabeta/CD19-depleted stem cell transplant. The rearrangement uses TRBV7-7 and TRBJ2-3; D may be TRBD2 (6 bases). This TCR came from a male patient younger than 18 who had a stem cell transplant for acute lymphoblastic leukemia, so the T cells may come from the graft donor. The CDR3 loop reads CASSLARLETQYF. CDR3 DNA sequence: TGTGCCAGCAGCTTAGCTCGACTAGAGACGCAGTATTTT.